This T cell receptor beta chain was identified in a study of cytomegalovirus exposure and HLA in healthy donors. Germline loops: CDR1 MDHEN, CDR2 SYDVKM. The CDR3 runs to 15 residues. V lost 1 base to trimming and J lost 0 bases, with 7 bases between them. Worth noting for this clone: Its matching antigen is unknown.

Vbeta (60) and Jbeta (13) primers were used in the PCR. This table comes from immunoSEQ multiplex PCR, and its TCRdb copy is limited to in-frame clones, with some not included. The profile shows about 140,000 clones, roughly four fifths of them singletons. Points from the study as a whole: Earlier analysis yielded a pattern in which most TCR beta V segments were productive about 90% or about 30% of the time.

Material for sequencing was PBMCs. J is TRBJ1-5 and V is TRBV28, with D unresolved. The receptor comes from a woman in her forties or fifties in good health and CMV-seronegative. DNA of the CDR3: TGTGCCAGCAGTTTATTAGCGAATAGCAATCAGCCCCAGCATTTT. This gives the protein CASSLLANSNQPQHF.